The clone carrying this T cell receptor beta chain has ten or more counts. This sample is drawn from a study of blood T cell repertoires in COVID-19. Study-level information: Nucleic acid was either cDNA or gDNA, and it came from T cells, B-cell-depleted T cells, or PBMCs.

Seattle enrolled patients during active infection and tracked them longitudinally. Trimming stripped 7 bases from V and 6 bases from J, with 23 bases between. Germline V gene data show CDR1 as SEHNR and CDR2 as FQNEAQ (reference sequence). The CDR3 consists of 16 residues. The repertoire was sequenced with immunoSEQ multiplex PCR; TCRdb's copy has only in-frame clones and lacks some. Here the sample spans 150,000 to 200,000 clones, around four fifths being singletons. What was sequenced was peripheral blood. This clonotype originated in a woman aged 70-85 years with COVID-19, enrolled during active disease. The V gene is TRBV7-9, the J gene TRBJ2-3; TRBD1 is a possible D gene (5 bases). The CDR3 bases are TGTGCCAGCACCATAAGGGCGGACACGGTTGGTGATACGCAGTATTTT. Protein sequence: CASTIRADTVGDTQYF.